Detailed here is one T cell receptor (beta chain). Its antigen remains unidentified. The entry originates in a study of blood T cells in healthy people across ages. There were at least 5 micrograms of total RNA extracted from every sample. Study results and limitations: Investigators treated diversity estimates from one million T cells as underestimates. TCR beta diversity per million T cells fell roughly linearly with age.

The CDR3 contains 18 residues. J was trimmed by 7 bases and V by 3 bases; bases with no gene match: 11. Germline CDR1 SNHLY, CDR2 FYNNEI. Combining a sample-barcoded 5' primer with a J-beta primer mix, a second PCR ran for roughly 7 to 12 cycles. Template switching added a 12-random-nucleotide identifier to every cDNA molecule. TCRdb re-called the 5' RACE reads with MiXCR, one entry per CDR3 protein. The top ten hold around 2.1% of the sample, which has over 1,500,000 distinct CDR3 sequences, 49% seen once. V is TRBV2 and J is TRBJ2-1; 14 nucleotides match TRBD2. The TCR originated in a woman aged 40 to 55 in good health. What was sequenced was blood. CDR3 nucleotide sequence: TGTGCCAGCAGTGATGCCGGACTAGCGGGGGGACGTGGGAATGAGCAGTTCTTC. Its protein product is CASSDAGLAGGRGNEQFF.